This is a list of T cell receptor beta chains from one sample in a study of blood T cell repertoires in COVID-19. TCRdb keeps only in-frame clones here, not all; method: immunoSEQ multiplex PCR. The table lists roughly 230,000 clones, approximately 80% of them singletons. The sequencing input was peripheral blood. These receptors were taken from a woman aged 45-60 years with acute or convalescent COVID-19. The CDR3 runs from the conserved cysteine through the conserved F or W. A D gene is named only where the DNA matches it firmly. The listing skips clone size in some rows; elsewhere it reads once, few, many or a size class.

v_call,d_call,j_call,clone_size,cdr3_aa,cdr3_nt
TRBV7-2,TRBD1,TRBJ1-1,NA,CASSLIGTGSRNTEAFF,TGTGCCAGCAGCTTAATCGGGACAGGATCCCGGAACACTGAAGCTTTCTTT
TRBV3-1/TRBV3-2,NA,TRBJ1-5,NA,CASSQDTAGRSNQPQHF,TGTGCCAGCAGCCAAGATACGGCAGGGCGGTCCAATCAGCCCCAGCATTTT
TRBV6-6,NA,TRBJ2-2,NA,CATGGPTNTGELFF,TGTGCCACCGGGGGACCGACGAACACCGGGGAGCTGTTTTTT
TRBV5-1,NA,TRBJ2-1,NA,CASSLKRDTYNEQFF,TGCGCCAGCAGCCTCAAGCGGGACACCTACAATGAGCAGTTCTTC
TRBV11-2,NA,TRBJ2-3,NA,CASSLSGTDTQYF,TGTGCCAGCAGCTTATCCGGCACAGATACGCAGTATTTT
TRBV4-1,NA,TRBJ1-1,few,CASSQDGAGTEAFF,TGCGCCAGCAGCCAAGACGGAGCCGGCACTGAAGCTTTCTTT
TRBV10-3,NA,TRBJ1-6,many,CAISPDRGSSPLHF,TGTGCCATCAGCCCGGACAGAGGGAGTTCACCCCTCCACTTT
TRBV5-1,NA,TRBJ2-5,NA,CASSWGPVEETQYF,TGCGCCAGCAGCTGGGGGCCCGTAGAAGAGACCCAGTACTTC
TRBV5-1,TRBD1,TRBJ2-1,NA,CASSLDGQGANEQFF,TGCGCCAGCAGCTTGGATGGACAGGGGGCTAATGAGCAGTTCTTC
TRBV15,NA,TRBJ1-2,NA,CATSRDRGANYGYTF,TGTGCCACCAGCAGAGATCGAGGAGCTAACTATGGCTACACCTTC
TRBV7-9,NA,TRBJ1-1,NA,CASSSREGTEAFF,TGTGCCAGCAGCAGCAGGGAGGGCACTGAAGCTTTCTTT
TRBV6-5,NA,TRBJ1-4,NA,CASSPGTSRNEKLFF,TGTGCCAGCAGTCCTGGGACTAGCCGTAATGAAAAACTGTTTTTT
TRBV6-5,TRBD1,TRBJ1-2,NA,CASGQGGWGYTF,TGTGCCAGCGGCCAGGGGGGCTGGGGCTACACCTTC
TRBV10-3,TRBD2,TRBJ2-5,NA,CAISESGRVAETQYF,TGTGCCATCAGTGAGTCTGGGAGGGTAGCAGAGACCCAGTACTTC
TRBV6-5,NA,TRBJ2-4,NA,CASSFGSHGDIQYF,TGTGCCAGCAGTTTCGGGAGCCACGGGGACATTCAGTACTTC
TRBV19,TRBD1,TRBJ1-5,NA,CASSMGSQGALQPQHF,TGTGCCAGTAGTATGGGGTCACAGGGGGCCTTACAGCCCCAGCATTTT
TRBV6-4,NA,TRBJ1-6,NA,CASSDLSPLHF,TGTGCCAGCAGTGACCTGTCACCCCTCCACTTT
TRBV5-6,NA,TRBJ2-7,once,CASSLQGFEQYF,TGTGCCAGCAGCCTGCAGGGTTTCGAGCAGTACTTC
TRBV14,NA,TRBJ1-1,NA,CASSHAPLNTEAFF,TGTGCCAGCAGCCACGCGCCTTTGAACACTGAAGCTTTCTTT
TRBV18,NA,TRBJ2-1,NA,CASSPDPGANEQFF,TGTGCCAGCTCACCAGACCCGGGAGCCAATGAGCAGTTCTTC
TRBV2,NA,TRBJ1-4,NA,CASSPDGGGEKLFF,TGTGCCAGCAGTCCGGACGGGGGTGGGGAAAAACTGTTTTTT
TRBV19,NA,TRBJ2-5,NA,CASSSSLTQETQYF,TGTGCCAGTAGTAGTTCTCTTACACAAGAGACCCAGTACTTC
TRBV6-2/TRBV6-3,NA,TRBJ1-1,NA,CASSHRVNTEAFF,TGTGCCAGCAGTCACAGGGTGAACACTGAAGCTTTCTTT
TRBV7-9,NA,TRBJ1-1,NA,CASSLTDLNTEAFF,TGTGCCAGCAGCTTGACAGACTTGAACACTGAAGCTTTCTTT
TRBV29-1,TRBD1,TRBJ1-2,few,CSVSGQQDYGYTF,TGCAGCGTTTCGGGACAGCAAGACTATGGCTACACCTTC
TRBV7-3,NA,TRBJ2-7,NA,CASSLNAGYEQYF,TGTGCCAGCAGCTTAAATGCAGGATACGAGCAGTACTTC
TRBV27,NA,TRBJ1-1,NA,CASSLRGAVSEAFF,TGTGCCAGCAGTCTACGGGGGGCGGTCTCTGAAGCTTTCTTT
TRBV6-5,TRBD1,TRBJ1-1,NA,CASSIGTGGFRAFF,TGTGCCAGCAGTATCGGGACAGGGGGGTTTAGGGCTTTCTTT
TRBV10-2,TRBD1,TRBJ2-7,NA,CATRPGQGRNEQYF,TGCGCCACGAGGCCGGGACAGGGGCGCAACGAGCAGTACTTC
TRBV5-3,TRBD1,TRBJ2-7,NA,CALTGYEQYF,TGTGCCCTGACAGGGTACGAGCAGTACTTC
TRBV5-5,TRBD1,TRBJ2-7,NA,CASSLSETGPRVPYEQYF,TGTGCCAGCAGCCTCTCGGAGACAGGGCCCCGGGTTCCCTACGAGCAGTACTTC
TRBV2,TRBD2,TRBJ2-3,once,CASIAGAGKNTQYF,TGTGCCAGTATAGCGGGAGCCGGTAAGAATACGCAGTATTTT
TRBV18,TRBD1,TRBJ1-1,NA,CASSPRPGQGDFF,TGTGCCAGCTCACCACGGCCGGGACAGGGGGATTTCTTT
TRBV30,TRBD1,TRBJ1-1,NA,CAWSRDRTGEAFF,TGTGCCTGGAGTCGGGACAGAACTGGTGAAGCTTTCTTT
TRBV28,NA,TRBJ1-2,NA,CASSPRQYGYTF,TGTGCCAGCAGTCCCCGACAGTATGGCTACACCTTC
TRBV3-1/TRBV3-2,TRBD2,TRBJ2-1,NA,CASSLRLAEKYNEQFF,TGTGCCAGCAGCCTTCGACTAGCGGAGAAATACAATGAGCAGTTCTTC
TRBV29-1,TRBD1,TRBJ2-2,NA,CSAGQGSAGELFF,TGCAGCGCCGGACAGGGTTCTGCCGGGGAGCTGTTTTTT
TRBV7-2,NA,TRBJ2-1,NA,CASSLVAGGRDEQFF,TGTGCCAGCAGCTTAGTTGCCGGCGGGCGGGATGAGCAGTTCTTC